This T cell receptor (beta chain) was sequenced in a study of human T cells and chemical hapten exposure. The study, taken as a whole, reports: TCRs above 1 in 1000 frequency did not change with DPC sensitization. Patch test scores rose with PT1 expanded TCR counts, a positive correlation. Given that the donors had alopecia, their immune response may differ from that seen in healthy people.

This clonotype has a count of ten or more. Its antigen is unidentified. Noted time point: pre-sensitization, week 0. Treatment meaning: therapeutic diphenylcyclopropenone sensitization with weekly scalp DPC. Suited to DPC and affected by alopecia, the donors ranged from 18 to 70 years old. The V end was cut by 1 base, the J end by 4 bases, with 13 bases between. CDR1 and CDR2 from the germline V gene are LGHDT and YNNKEL (reference sequence). This CDR3 has 15 amino acids. TCRdb reprocessed the RACE reads with MiXCR, giving one entry per CDR3 protein. The data hold 300,000 to 450,000 distinct CDR3 sequences, with 4.5% to 5.5% observed a single time.

The J gene is TRBJ2-5, the V gene TRBV3-1; no definite D call. The clonotype comes from a woman aged 18-30 years with alopecia areata. Some clones in this sample may be carry-over from other donors' samples. The sample consisted of whole blood, taken in connection with sensitization to the hapten diphenylcyclopropenone (DPC). This chain's CDR3 is CASSQGSAGRETQYF. The CDR3 nucleotides read TGTGCCAGCAGCCAAGGATCAGCAGGCAGAGAGACCCAGTACTTC.